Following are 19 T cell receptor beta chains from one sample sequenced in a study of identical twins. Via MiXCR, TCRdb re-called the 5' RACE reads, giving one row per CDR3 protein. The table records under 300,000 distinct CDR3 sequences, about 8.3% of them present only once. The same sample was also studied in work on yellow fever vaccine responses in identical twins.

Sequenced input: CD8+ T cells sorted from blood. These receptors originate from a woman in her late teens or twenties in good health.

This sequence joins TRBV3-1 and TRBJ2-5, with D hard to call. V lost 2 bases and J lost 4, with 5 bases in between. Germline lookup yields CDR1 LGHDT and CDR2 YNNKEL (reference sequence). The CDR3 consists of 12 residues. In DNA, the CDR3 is TGTGCCAGCAGCCAAACGCGAGAGACCCAGTACTTC. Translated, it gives CASSQTRETQYF.

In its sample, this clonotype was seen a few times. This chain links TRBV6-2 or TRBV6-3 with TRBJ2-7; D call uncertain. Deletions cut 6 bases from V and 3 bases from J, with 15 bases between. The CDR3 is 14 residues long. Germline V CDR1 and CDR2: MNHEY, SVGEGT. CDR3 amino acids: CASRNVDTGYEQYF. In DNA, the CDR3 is TGTGCCAGCAGGAACGTAGACACGGGCTACGAGCAGTACTTC.

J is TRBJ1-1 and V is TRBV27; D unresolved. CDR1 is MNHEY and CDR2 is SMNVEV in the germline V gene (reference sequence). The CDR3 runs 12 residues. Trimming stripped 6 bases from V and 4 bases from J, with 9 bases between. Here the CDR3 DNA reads TGTGCCAGCAGGGATGGTTTCACTGAAGCTTTCTTT. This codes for CASRDGFTEAFF.

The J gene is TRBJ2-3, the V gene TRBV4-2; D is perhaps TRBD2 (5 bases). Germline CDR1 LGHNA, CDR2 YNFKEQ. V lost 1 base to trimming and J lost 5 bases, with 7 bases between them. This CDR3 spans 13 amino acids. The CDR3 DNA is TGTGCCAGCAGCCAAGGACGGGGAGATACGCAGTATTTT. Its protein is CASSQGRGDTQYF.

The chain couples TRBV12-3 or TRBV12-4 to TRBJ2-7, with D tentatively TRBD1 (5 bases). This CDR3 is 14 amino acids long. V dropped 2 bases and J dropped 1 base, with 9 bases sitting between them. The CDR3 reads CASSLIDRSYEQYF. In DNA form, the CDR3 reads TGTGCCAGCAGTTTAATTGACAGATCCTACGAGCAGTACTTC.

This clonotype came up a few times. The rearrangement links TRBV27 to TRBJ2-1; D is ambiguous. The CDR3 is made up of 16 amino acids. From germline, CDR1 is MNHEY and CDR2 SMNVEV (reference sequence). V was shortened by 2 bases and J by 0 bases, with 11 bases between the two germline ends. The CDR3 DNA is TGTGCCAGCAGTTTAATTTCTAGTTACTCCTACAATGAGCAGTTCTTC. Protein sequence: CASSLISSYSYNEQFF.

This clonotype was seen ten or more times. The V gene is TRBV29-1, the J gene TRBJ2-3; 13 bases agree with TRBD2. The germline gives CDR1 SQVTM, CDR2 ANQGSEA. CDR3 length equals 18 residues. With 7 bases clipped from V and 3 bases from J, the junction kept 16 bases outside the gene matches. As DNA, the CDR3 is TGCAGCGCCAAACTCTACTTAGGACTAGCGGGAGAGACAGATACGCAGTATTTT. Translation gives CSAKLYLGLAGETDTQYF.

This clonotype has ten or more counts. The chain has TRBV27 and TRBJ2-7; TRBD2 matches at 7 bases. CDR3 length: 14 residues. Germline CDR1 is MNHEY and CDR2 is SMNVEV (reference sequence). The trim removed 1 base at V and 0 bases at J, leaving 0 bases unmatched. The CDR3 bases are TGTGCCAGCAGTTTATGGGGGGGCTCCTACGAGCAGTACTTC. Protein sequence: CASSLWGGSYEQYF.

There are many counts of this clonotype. The CDR3 sequence: CASSFLTDYNEQFF. The CDR3 bases are TGTGCCAGCAGCTTTCTGACGGACTACAATGAGCAGTTCTTC. This chain uses TRBV7-2 with TRBJ2-1, with D unresolved. Trimming stripped 3 bases from V and 3 bases from J, with 9 bases between. The CDR3 runs 14 residues. Germline CDR1 SGHTA, CDR2 FQGNSA.

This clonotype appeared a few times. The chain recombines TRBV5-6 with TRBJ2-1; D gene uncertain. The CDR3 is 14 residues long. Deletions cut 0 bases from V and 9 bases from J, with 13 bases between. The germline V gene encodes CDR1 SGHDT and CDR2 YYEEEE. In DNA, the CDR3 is TGTGCCAGCAGCTTGGCCAGTGAGGTTGGTGAGCAGTTCTTC. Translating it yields CASSLASEVGEQFF.

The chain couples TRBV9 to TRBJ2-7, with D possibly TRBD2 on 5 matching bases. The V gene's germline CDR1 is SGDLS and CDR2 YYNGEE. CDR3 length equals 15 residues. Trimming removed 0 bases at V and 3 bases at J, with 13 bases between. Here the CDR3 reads CASSVEGLASYEQYF. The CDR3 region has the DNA TGTGCCAGCAGCGTAGAGGGCCTAGCCAGCTACGAGCAGTACTTC.

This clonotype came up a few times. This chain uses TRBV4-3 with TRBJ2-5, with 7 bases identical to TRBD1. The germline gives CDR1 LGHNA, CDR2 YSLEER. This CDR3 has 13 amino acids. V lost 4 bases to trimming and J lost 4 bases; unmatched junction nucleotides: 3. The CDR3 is CASSPDRVETQYF. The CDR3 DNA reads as TGCGCCAGCAGCCCCGACAGGGTAGAGACCCAGTACTTC.

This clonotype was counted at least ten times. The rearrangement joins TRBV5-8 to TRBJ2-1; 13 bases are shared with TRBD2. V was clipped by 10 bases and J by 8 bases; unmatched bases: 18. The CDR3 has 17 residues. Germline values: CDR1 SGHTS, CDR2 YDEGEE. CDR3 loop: CAGHGLAGAAVYYEQFF. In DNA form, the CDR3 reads TGTGCCGGCCACGGACTAGCGGGAGCAGCAGTCTATTATGAGCAGTTCTTC.

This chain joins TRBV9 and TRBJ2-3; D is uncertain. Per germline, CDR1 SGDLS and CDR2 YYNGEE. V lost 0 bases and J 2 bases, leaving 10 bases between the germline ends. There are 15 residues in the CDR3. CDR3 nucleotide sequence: TGTGCCAGCAGCGTAGCTACGGTTGACACAGATACGCAGTATTTT. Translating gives CASSVATVDTDTQYF.

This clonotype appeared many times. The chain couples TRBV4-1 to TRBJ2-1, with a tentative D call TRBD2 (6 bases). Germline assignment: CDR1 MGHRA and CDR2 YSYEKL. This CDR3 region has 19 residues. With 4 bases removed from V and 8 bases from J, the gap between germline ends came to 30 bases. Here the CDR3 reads CASSPREIPTTTQGDEQFF. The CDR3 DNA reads TGCGCCAGCAGCCCCCGGGAGATCCCGACTACCACCCAGGGCGATGAGCAGTTCTTC.

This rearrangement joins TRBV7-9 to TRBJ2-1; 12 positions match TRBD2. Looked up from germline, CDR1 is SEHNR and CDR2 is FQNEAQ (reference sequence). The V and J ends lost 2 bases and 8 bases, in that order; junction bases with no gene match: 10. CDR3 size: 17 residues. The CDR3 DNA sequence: TGTGCCAGCAGCTTATCGCCTAGCGGGAGGGGCGGATATGAGCAGTTCTTC. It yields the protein CASSLSPSGRGGYEQFF. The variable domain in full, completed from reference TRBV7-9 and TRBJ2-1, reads DTGVSQNPRHKITKRGQNVTFRCDPISEHNRLYWYRQTLGQGPEFLTYFQNEAQLEKSRLLSDRFSAERPKGSFSTLEIQRTEQGDSAMYLCASSLSPSGRGGYEQFFGPGTRLTVL.

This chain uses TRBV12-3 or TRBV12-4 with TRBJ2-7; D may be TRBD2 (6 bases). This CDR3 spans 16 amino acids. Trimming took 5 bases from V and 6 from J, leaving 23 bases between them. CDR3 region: CASSPNCGVAFCEQYF. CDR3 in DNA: TGTGCCAGCAGTCCCAATTGCGGGGTGGCCTTTTGCGAGCAGTACTTC.

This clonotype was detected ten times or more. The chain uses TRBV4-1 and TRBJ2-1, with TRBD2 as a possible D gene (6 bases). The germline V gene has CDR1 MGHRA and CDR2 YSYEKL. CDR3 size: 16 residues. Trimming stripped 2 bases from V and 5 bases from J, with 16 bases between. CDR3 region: CASSQLPGLVDNEQFF. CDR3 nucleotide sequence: TGCGCCAGCAGCCAACTACCGGGACTCGTTGACAATGAGCAGTTCTTC.

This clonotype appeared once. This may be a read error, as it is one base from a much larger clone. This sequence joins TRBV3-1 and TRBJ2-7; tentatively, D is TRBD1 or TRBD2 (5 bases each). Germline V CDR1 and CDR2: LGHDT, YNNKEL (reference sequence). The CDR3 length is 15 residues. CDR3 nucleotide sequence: TGTGCCTGCAGCCAAGATCGGGACGGTACCTACGAGCAGTACTTC. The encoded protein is CACSQDRDGTYEQYF.